This T cell receptor beta chain is drawn from a study of shared clonotypes between healthy human individuals (dated by TCRdb to the early 2020s). Concerning the study at large: The cohort included a few men and a couple of women between 18 and 49 years of age. The study deeply sequenced blood TCR repertoires of about 5 healthy adults to estimate repertoire size and the extent of clonotype sharing between individuals. Leukapheresis yielded between about 0.94 and 8.9 billion PBMCs per donor. Libraries were prepared and TCR repertoires were sequenced by different laboratories using diverse techniques, in order to increase sequencing depth and limit assay-specific biases. For each donor, three plates each were used for CD4 naive and CD4 memory, two plates were used for CD8 naive, and one plate was used for CD8 memory.

Points on this clone: Its antigen remains unidentified. No quality values exist for individual bases; no much larger clone is one base distant.

Using the deep immunoSEQ assay, TCR CDR3 regions were amplified from genomic DNA by multiplex PCR. For each cell subset, the extracted genomic DNA was distributed evenly across all wells of several immunoSEQ 96-well plates, and each plate served as one replicate. For sorted subsets, around 200 ng genomic DNA, equal to some 30,000 T cell genomes, was loaded into each replicate PCR. The purified libraries were quantified using a Qubit 3.0 fluorometer, sized with a Bioanalyzer 2100, and then quantified again using the KAPA Library Quantification kit. Every immunoSEQ 96-well plate was sequenced on a separate single-read 150-cycle Illumina NextSeq 550 flow cell. The paper's processing steps were these. Because only junctional sequences without quality scores were contained in the immunoSEQ output, filtering matching that applied to full-length reads could not be performed. Sequences were annotated with PyIR, a Python wrapper for IgBLAST v1.9, and V/J genes and CDR3 were assigned using IMGT germline references. Reads were filtered out if the reads had weak V/J assignments (E-value above 1e-6), no CDR3, stop codons, out-of-frame junctions, or ambiguous translated residues. V3J clonotypes were defined by identical inferred V gene, J gene, and CDR3 amino acid sequence. The percentage overlap between two repertoires was calculated by dividing the number of shared unique clonotypes by the size of the smaller repertoire. Richness of each repertoire was evaluated using RTK rarefaction, the Chao1 estimator, and Recon v2.1 estimates of unobserved clonotypes. OLGA was used to compute generation probabilities for all TCRbeta clonotypes that the gDNA method yielded from several donors. TCRdb's version of the immuneACCESS table is confined to in-frame rearrangements and falls short of the full clone set. An unresolved V gene accounts for under half of the shortfall where checked; the remainder is of unknown origin. The V and J calls and clone size are taken from that table; D and trimming were inferred from the DNA. For this sample there are about 360,000 clones; about 73% appear just once. The top ten hold about 10% of the sample.

V lost 6 bases and J lost 3 bases, and the count of bases not matched to a germline gene is 13. As encoded in the germline V gene, CDR1 is SNHLY while CDR2 is FYNNEI. From its cysteine to its phenylalanine, the CDR3 spans 16 amino acids. Only CDR3 DNA remains: 48 bases, in frame from the first base. The investigation overall reported the following: Pairwise subsampling indicated that sequencing depth was expected to affect the degree of clonotype sharing among donors. Higher generation probabilities were observed for clonotypes shared by all four sorted-subset donors than for non-shared clonotypes. Sharing across several donors was observed for around 4.8% of naive CD4, over 3% of naive CD8, 2% to 2.5% of memory CD4, and around 0.44% of memory CD8 clonotypes. Only blood was sampled, and tissue TCR repertoires likely differ from those in blood. Incomplete sequencing was indicated by rarefaction of sorted-subset datasets, despite the large sequencing depth. Estimated clonotype richness was generally larger for naive than for memory subsets. Because the study included only a small number of donors, the genetic and exposure-history diversity represented was limited.

Healthy HIV-negative adults with no recently reported acute infections or vaccinations were included as donors. Every donor was a Caucasian adult residing in Nashville, Tennessee, USA. CD4+ T cells were enriched by magnetic negative selection, after which naive cells were positively selected on CD45RA and the negative fraction was taken as the memory subset. Blood was obtained by leukapheresis, after which PBMCs were separated by Ficoll-Histopaque density gradient centrifugation and cryopreserved in liquid nitrogen vapor phase. Analytical flow cytometry was used to check the purity and quantity of every magnetically sorted T cell population. Genomic DNA was isolated from each sorted fraction and quantified by UV absorbance on a Nanodrop 2000c.

This chain joins TRBV2 to TRBJ1-1; 7 middle bases align to TRBD1. The specimen sequenced was memory CD4+ T cells sorted from blood. Sample cell subset or site, as interpreted from the label and publication: CD45RA-negative fraction. The TCR comes from a man aged 25-40 years in good health. This receptor carries the CDR3 CASSPYTDREDTEAFF. The nucleotide sequence reads as follows: TGTGCCAGCAGCCCCTATACCGACAGGGAGGACACTGAAGCTTTCTTT.